This TCR beta chain was recorded in a study of CXCR3-negative and CXCR3-positive naive CD8 T cells. In the study overall: Some 150 million TRB reads in total, about 1.5 +/- 0.3 million per library. Study-wide findings and caveats: The authors found comparable surface CD5 between naive subsets and inferred TCR strength from TRB CDR3 properties. Comparably high diversity was seen in both naive subsets, and much lower diversity in memory CD8+ cells. Higher TRB CDR3 hydrophobicity marked CXCR3-positive naive cells relative to CXCR3-negative naive cells.

The method, 5' RACE with UMI labels, was used to prepare the TRB cDNA libraries. One entry per CDR3 protein, without DNA, is what TCRdb gives after re-calling the 5' RACE reads. Its listing shows approximately 24,000 distinct CDR3 sequences. For this clonotype: What it recognizes is unknown.

The CDR3 is made up of 15 amino acids. Germline assignment: CDR1 SGDLS and CDR2 YYNGEE. The receptor was isolated from a human donor in good health. Some clones in this sample may be carry-over from other donors' samples. The genes are TRBV9 and TRBJ1-1; TCRdb's assignment of TRBD1 cannot be checked, as there is no DNA. Input material: naive CXCR3- CD8+ T cells from blood. Subset here: CD45RO-CCR7+CD27+CD95- naive CD8+ T cells lacking CXCR3 (TNR3-). The CDR3 protein is CASSASRVGQTEAFF. The complete variable domain, with remaining parts taken from reference TRBV9 and TRBJ1-1, reads DSGVTQTPKHLITATGQRVTLRCSPRSGDLSVYWYQQSLDQGLQFLIQYYNGEERAKGNILERFSAQQFPDLHSELNLSSLELGDSALYFCASSASRVGQTEAFFGQGTRLTVV.